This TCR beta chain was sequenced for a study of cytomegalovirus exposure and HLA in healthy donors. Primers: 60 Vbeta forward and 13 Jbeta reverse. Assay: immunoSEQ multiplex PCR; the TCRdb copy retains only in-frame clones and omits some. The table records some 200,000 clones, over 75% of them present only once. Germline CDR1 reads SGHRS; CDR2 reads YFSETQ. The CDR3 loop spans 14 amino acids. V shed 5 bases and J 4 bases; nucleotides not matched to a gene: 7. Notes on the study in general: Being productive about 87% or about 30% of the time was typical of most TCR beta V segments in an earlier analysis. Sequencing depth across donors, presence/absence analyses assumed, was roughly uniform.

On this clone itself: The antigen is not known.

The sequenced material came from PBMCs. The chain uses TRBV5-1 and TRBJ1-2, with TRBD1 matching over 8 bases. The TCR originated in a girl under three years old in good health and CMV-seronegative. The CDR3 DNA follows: TGCGCCAGCAGAACGGACAGGGACGTCTATGGCTACACCTTC. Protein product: CASRTDRDVYGYTF.